Given below is one TCR beta chain in context. Which antigen it targets is not known. Base-call qualities are not available, and no considerably larger clone is one nucleotide away. These data originate in a study of T cell responses to AZD1222 COVID-19 vaccine (dated by TCRdb to about 2021). Context from the whole study: TCR sequencing was performed for 230 to 250 trial participants, of whom around 200 were given two doses of AZD1222 and around 26 were given two doses of MenACWY control vaccine. Enrollment into the trials was organized by age into subgroups of 18-55, 56-69 and 70-plus years, and those subgroups contained approximately 150, 30 and 60 TCR-sequenced participants, respectively. General study outcomes and caveats: Nearly half of unique spike-specific TCRs reportedly recognized epitopes outside regions mutated in the B.1.351 and B.1.1.7 variants. Spike-specific TCR breadth and depth rose significantly after two AZD1222 doses compared with day 0 and with MenACWY recipients. The whole spike protein was spanned by vaccine-associated CD4 TCRs, and dominant responses were seen in regions 160-218 and 743-854. Most participants were white British and females outnumbered males, and the authors suggested that clonal diversity may have been underestimated. Conclusions about previously exposed vaccinees are limited, since just six AZD1222 recipients were seropositive for SARS-CoV-2 at baseline. The 56-69-year group was small, and its depth increase did not reach significance, likely because of low power. Because no day 14 peak-response samples were available, repertoires were characterized only after the peak T cell response.

The CDR3 regions of human TCRbeta chains were analyzed by immunosequencing. Processing in the source paper ran as follows. Repertoire TCRs were matched against a reference library of SARS-CoV-2-specific TCRs generated with the MIRA antigen-specificity platform. Breadth was defined as the fraction of unique TCRs that were SARS-CoV-2-associated. Depth was defined as the fraction of total T cells that were SARS-CoV-2-associated. Using the MIRA data, every spike-specific TCR was mapped to the spike region that the TCR reacted to and assigned to either a CD4 or a CD8 class. Log10-transformed breadth and depth values were compared by one-way ANOVA with Sidak's multiple comparisons tests. What TCRdb holds here is the immuneACCESS table cut down to in-frame rearrangements. Part of the clones is not present; checked against another copy, under half of the missing clones reflect an unresolved V gene, and the others are unexplained. D and trimming were read from the DNA, whereas the V and J calls and clone size are those reported in that table. The sample table holds 110,000 or so clones, of which around 88% were seen once. Of the sample, about 6.5% is held by the ten largest clones.

The meaning of the sample's time point label: about 28 days (+/-7) after the second vaccine dose. AZD1222 recipients given second doses at about 4 weeks or at about 12 weeks were pooled, since spike-specific TCR depth and breadth were not found to differ between the two schedules. Samples from vaccinated people were obtained from the UK trials COV001 and COV002, which included a single-blind randomized controlled phase 2/3 trial of AZD1222 (ChAdOx1 nCoV-19) in healthy adults. For TCRbeta chain sequencing, PBMC samples were collected from trial participants at day 0 and at day 28 after the second dose. This TCR derives from an adult who received the AZD1222 COVID-19 vaccine. Sequencing was performed on peripheral blood, taken 28 days after the second AZD1222 dose.

This receptor carries the CDR3 CASLRGRVRSPLHF. The DNA sequence is given as TGTGCCAGCTTACGGGGGAGGGTGAGATCACCCCTCCACTTT. The rearrangement combines TRBV6-4 with TRBJ1-6; the D segment could be TRBD1, given 5 matching bases. Deletion took 8 bases off V and 10 bases off J, with a span of 18 bases between the germline ends. From its cysteine to its phenylalanine, the CDR3 spans 14 amino acids. The kept DNA is CDR3 alone, 42 bases in frame from the first base. The CDR1 and CDR2 encoded by the germline V gene are MRHNA and SNTAGT.